This T cell receptor beta chain was sequenced for a study of CD8 T cells in ankylosing spondylitis. General study findings and limits: Seemingly distinctive of ankylosing spondylitis blood was a TCR beta motif formed by eight highly homologous variants. Matched ankylosing spondylitis synovial fluid reportedly showed significant enrichment of disease-linked clones.

Library preparation for TCR beta used quantitative 5'-RACE with molecular barcodes. In TCRdb, the 5' RACE reads were re-called with MiXCR into one record per CDR3 protein. The table shows 150,000 to 200,000 distinct CDR3 sequences, with about 9.9% occurring only once. The CDR3 covers 8 residues. V was cut by 7 bases and J by 12 bases, with 7 bases left in between. Looked up from germline, CDR1 is MDHEN and CDR2 is SYDVKM. In its sample, this clonotype was seen many times. The antigen is unknown. The TCR was taken from a male donor with ankylosing spondylitis or in good health (not recorded which). Sequences were obtained from blood, either unsorted or a sorted T cell fraction (not recorded which). V and J are TRBV28 and TRBJ2-7; no reliable D call. The CDR3 region is CASTPPYF. Here the CDR3 DNA reads TGTGCCAGCACCCCACCGTACTTC.